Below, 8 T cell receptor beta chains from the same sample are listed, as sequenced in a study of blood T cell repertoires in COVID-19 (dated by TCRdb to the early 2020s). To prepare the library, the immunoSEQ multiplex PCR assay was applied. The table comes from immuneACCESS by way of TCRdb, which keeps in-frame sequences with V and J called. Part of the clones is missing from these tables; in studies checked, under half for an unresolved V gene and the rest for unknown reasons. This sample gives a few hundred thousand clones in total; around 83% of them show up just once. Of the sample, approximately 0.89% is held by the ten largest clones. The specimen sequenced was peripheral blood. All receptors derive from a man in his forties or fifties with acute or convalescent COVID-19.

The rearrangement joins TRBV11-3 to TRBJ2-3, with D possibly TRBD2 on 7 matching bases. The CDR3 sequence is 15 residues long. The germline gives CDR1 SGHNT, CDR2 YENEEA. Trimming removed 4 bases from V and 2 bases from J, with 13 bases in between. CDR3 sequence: CASSSGGHTTDTQYF. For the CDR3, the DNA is TGTGCCAGCAGCTCGGGGGGCCATACCACAGATACGCAGTATTTT.

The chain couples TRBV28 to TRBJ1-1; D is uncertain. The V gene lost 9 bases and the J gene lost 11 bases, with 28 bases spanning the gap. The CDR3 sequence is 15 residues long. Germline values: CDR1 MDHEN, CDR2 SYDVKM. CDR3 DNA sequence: TGTGCCAGTCAAACGGCGGGGAAGCCCTTCGACGTTGCTTTCTTT. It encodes CASQTAGKPFDVAFF.

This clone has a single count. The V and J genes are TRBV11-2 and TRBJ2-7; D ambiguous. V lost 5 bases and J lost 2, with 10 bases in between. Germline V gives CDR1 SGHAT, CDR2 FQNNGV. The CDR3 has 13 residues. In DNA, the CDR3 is TGTGCCAGCAGCCTGTCAGGTCCCTACGAGCAGTACTTC. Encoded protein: CASSLSGPYEQYF.

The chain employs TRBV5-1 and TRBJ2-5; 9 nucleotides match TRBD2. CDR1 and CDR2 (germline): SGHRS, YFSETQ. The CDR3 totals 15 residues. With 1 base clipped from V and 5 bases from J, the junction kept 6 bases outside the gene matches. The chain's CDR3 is CASSLTSGSGETQYF. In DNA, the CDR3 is TGCGCCAGCAGCTTGACTAGCGGGTCGGGGGAGACCCAGTACTTC.

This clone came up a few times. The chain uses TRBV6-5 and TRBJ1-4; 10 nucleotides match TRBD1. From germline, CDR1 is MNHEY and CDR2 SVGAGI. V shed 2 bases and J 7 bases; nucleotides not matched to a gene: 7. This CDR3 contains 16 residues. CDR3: CASSYLHRDRGEKLFF. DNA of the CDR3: TGTGCCAGCAGTTACCTGCACCGGGACAGGGGTGAAAAACTGTTTTTT.

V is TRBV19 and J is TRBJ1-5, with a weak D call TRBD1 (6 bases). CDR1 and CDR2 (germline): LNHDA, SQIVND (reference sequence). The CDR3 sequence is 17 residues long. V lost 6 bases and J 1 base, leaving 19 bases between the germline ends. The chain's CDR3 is CASSLLQGRGSNQPQHF. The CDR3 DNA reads TGTGCCAGTAGCCTCCTACAGGGCCGTGGGAGCAATCAGCCCCAGCATTTT.

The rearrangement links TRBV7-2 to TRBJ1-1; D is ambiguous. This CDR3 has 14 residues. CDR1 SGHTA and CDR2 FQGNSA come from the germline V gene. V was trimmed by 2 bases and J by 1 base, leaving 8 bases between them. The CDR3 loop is CASSLSASNTEAFF. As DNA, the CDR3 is TGTGCCAGCAGCTTATCAGCGTCGAACACTGAAGCTTTCTTT.

In DNA, the CDR3 is TGTGCCAGCAGCGGAGGACTAGTCCCAATGGGGGCCGAGCAGTACTTC. As protein: CASSGGLVPMGAEQYF. V and J are TRBV5-6 and TRBJ2-7; D may be TRBD2 (7 bases). From germline, CDR1 is SGHDT and CDR2 YYEEEE. CDR3 length equals 16 residues. Trimming removed 4 bases from V and 6 bases from J, with 23 bases in between.